The rows below give T cell receptor beta chains drawn from one sample of a study of CD8 T cells in ankylosing spondylitis. TCRdb reprocessed the 5' RACE reads with MiXCR, giving one entry per CDR3 protein. The sample lists roughly 150,000 distinct CDR3 sequences; roughly 34% were seen once. The specimen was synovial fluid, either unsorted or a sorted T cell fraction (not recorded which). The receptors here all came from a male donor with ankylosing spondylitis. CDR3s include the opening cysteine and the closing phenylalanine or tryptophan. The order of the fields is V gene, J gene, D gene, clone size, CDR3 length, CDR3 DNA, CDR3 protein. D genes are given only for firm matches. For some rows the clone size is stated as once, few or many, or as a class when expanded; others skip it.

TRBV24-1,TRBJ1-5,NA,NA,13,TGTGCCACCAGCCAGGGCCTCAATCAGCCCCAGCATTTT,CATSQGLNQPQHF
TRBV12-3/TRBV12-4,TRBJ2-7,NA,many,13,TGTGCCAGCCGCCAAGTTGGGCGCTACGAGCAGTACTTC,CASRQVGRYEQYF
TRBV7-8,TRBJ1-1,NA,NA,15,TGTGCCAGCAGCTCAGCCGGGACCGGGAACACTGAAGCTTTCTTT,CASSSAGTGNTEAFF
TRBV3-1,TRBJ2-1,NA,NA,14,TGTGCCAGCAGCAACGGCCCAAAAGGCAATGAGCAGTTCTTC,CASSNGPKGNEQFF
TRBV5-1,TRBJ2-5,NA,few,15,TGCGCCAGCAGCTTGGCCGGCGGCTTCCGGGAGACCCAGTACTTC,CASSLAGGFRETQYF
TRBV12-3/TRBV12-4,TRBJ1-6,NA,NA,12,TGTGCCAGCAGTTTCGGCATTTCACCCCTCCACTTT,CASSFGISPLHF
TRBV10-2,TRBJ1-1,NA,NA,14,TGCGCCAGCAGTGAGAGGTGGGGGAACACTGAAGCTTTCTTT,CASSERWGNTEAFF
TRBV5-6,TRBJ2-7,TRBD1,NA,15,TGTGCCAGCAGCCGACAGGGGTTTCTCTCCTACGAGCAGTACTTC,CASSRQGFLSYEQYF
TRBV6-1,TRBJ2-7,NA,NA,15,TGTGCCAGCAGCCTATTGCAGGGGACGGGGTACGAGCAGTACTTC,CASSLLQGTGYEQYF
TRBV19,TRBJ1-1,NA,many,15,TGTGCCAGTAGCGCGTTGCAGGGGATCGCGAATAAAGCTTTCTTT,CASSALQGIANKAFF
TRBV7-3,TRBJ2-1,TRBD1,NA,13,TGTGCCAGCAGCTCGGACAGGGACAATGAGCAGTTCTTC,CASSSDRDNEQFF
TRBV6-2/TRBV6-3,TRBJ2-1,TRBD1,NA,13,TGTGCCAGCAGCAAACAGGGGCAGGGTGAGCAGTTCTTC,CASSKQGQGEQFF
TRBV7-9,TRBJ1-6,NA,NA,15,TGTGCCAGCAGCTTAGAGGGGGGACTAAATTCACCCCTCCACTTT,CASSLEGGLNSPLHF
TRBV5-5,TRBJ1-3,NA,NA,16,TGTGCCAGCAGCTTTGAGCGGTCGAGCTCTGGAAACACCATATATTTT,CASSFERSSSGNTIYF
TRBV28,TRBJ2-4,TRBD1,few,17,TGTGCCAGCAGTTTATGGGGACAGAGTGTCGCCAAAAACATTCAGTACTTC,CASSLWGQSVAKNIQYF
TRBV5-1,TRBJ1-2,NA,many,13,TGCGCCAGCAGACGCGGGGAAAACTATGGCTACACCTTC,CASRRGENYGYTF
TRBV5-1,TRBJ2-7,NA,few,13,TGCGCCAGCAGCTTGTCTAGCTTCTACGAGCAGTACTTC,CASSLSSFYEQYF
TRBV12-3/TRBV12-4,TRBJ2-7,NA,NA,13,TGTGCCAGCAGATCGGGGGTCGCCAACGAGCAGTACTTC,CASRSGVANEQYF
TRBV5-1,TRBJ2-1,TRBD2,many,14,TGCGCCAGCAGCCCCCGGGCGGGGGACAATGAGCAGTTCTTC,CASSPRAGDNEQFF
TRBV5-1,TRBJ2-2,NA,few,16,TGCGCCAGCAGCGTACACGGGGGAGCGAACACCGGGGAGCTGTTTTTT,CASSVHGGANTGELFF
TRBV29-1,TRBJ1-1,NA,NA,14,TGCAGCGTTGGAGAAGGGGCTTTGAACACTGAAGCTTTCTTT,CSVGEGALNTEAFF
TRBV9,TRBJ2-1,NA,NA,15,TGTGCCAGCAGCGTCCGAGCGGGCTCCTACAATGAGCAGTTCTTC,CASSVRAGSYNEQFF
TRBV18,TRBJ1-2,NA,medium-sized,17,TGTGCCAGCTCACCACGGGCCTGGACGGCCGCTAACTATGGCTACACCTTC,CASSPRAWTAANYGYTF
TRBV11-2,TRBJ2-3,TRBD2,NA,15,TGTGCCAGCAGCCGAACTAGCGGGAGTGGAGATACGCAGTATTTT,CASSRTSGSGDTQYF
TRBV24-1,TRBJ2-3,TRBD2,NA,16,TGTGCCACCAGTGGACCTAGCGGGAGTGGCACAGATACGCAGTATTTT,CATSGPSGSGTDTQYF
TRBV5-5,TRBJ2-7,TRBD2,NA,14,TGTGCCAGCAGCGTCGGTAGCGGGAGCGGTGAGCAGTACTTC,CASSVGSGSGEQYF
TRBV20-1,TRBJ2-1,NA,many,13,TGCAGTGCGGTAGACATGGGAGGCAATGAGCAGTTCTTC,CSAVDMGGNEQFF
TRBV12-3/TRBV12-4,TRBJ1-1,TRBD1,NA,16,TGTGCCAGCAGTTTGTCGGACAGGAAACCTCTGACTGAAGCTTTCTTT,CASSLSDRKPLTEAFF
TRBV20-1,TRBJ1-2,NA,NA,13,TGCAGTGCTAGTGTCCTCTCAGGCTATGGCTACACCTTC,CSASVLSGYGYTF
TRBV5-8,TRBJ2-3,NA,NA,16,TGTGCCAGCAGCTTCGTTTGGGGGGCGCGGACAGATACGCAGTATTTT,CASSFVWGARTDTQYF
TRBV28,TRBJ1-1,TRBD1,few,17,TGTGCCAGCAGTTTACACGACAGGGGGACTTGGAACACTGAAGCTTTCTTT,CASSLHDRGTWNTEAFF
TRBV27,TRBJ2-7,NA,NA,13,TGTGCCAGCAGGCTCCTAGGACGCTACGAGCAGTACTTC,CASRLLGRYEQYF
TRBV20-1,TRBJ1-3,TRBD1,many,13,TGCAGTGCCGCCACAGGGGAAGGAAACACCATATATTTT,CSAATGEGNTIYF
TRBV3-1,TRBJ2-1,TRBD2,NA,16,TGTGCCAGCAGCCAAGATAGACTAGCGGGAGGTAACGAGCAGTTCTTC,CASSQDRLAGGNEQFF
TRBV29-1,TRBJ1-1,NA,NA,14,TGCAGCGCCCCGGACACCTTGATGAACACTGAAGCTTTCTTT,CSAPDTLMNTEAFF
TRBV11-3,TRBJ2-7,TRBD2,many,15,TGTGCCAGCAGCTTTTTGGGGGGGAGCTCCTACGAGCAGTACTTC,CASSFLGGSSYEQYF
TRBV15,TRBJ2-3,NA,few,17,TGTGCCACCAGCAGCTTCAAAAGTGGGGCCCCCTCAGTTACGCAGTATTTT,CATSSFKSGAPSVTQYF
TRBV20-1,TRBJ1-2,NA,NA,15,TGCAGTGCTAGCCCCCCGGGCGGGGGGGGCTATGGCTACACCTTC,CSASPPGGGGYGYTF
TRBV27,TRBJ2-5,TRBD2,many,15,TGTGCCAGCAGTACCCGACTAGCGGGGCAAGAGACCCAGTACTTC,CASSTRLAGQETQYF
TRBV20-1,TRBJ1-1,NA,NA,13,TGCAGTGCTAGAGATCCCGGGAGGGCTGAAGCTTTCTTT,CSARDPGRAEAFF
TRBV28,TRBJ1-3,NA,NA,15,TGTGCCAGCAGTTCGGGACCGGGCTCTGGAAACACCATATATTTT,CASSSGPGSGNTIYF
TRBV5-1,TRBJ1-2,NA,many,14,TGCGCCAGCAGCTCCTCCGACGGGATAGTGGGCTACACCTTC,CASSSSDGIVGYTF
TRBV5-1,TRBJ2-7,TRBD1,NA,15,TGCGCCAGCAGCTTCACCGGGACAGGGTCCTACGAGCAGTACTTC,CASSFTGTGSYEQYF
TRBV2,TRBJ1-2,NA,once,17,TGTGCCAGCAGTGAGAAAACGGGCTGGACGGCTAACTATGGCTACACCTTC,CASSEKTGWTANYGYTF